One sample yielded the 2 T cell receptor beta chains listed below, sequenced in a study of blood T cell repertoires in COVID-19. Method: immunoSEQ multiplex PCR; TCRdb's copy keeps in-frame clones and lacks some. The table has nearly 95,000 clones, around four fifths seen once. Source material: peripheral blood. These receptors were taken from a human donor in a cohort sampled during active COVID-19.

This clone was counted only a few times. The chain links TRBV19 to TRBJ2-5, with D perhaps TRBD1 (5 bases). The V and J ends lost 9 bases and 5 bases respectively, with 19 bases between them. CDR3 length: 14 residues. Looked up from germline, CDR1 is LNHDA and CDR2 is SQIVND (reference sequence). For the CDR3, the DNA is TGTGCCAGGGTGACAGTCCTCTTTGGGGAGACCCAGTACTTC. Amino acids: CARVTVLFGETQYF. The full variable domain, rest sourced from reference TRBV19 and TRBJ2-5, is DGGITQSPKYLFRKEGQNVTLSCEQNLNHDAMYWYRQDPGQGLRLIYYSQIVNDFQKGDIAEGYSVSREKKESFPLTVTSAQKNPTAFYLCARVTVLFGETQYFGPGTRLLVL.

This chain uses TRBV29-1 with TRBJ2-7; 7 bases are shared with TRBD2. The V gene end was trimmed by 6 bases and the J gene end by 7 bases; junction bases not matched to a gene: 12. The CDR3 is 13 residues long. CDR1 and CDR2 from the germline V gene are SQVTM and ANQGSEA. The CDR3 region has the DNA TGCAGCGTCGCCCTACGACTAGCTGGGGAGCAGTACTTC. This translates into CSVALRLAGEQYF.